The 2 T cell receptor beta chains listed next were all sequenced from one sample in a study of control samples from healthy donors and cancer patients. Profiled with immunoSEQ multiplex PCR; TCRdb holds only in-frame clones, not every one. The sample includes some 30,000 clones, 70% to 90% of them seen just once. What was sequenced was formalin-fixed, paraffin-embedded tissue. These receptors originate from a female donor with melanoma.

The rearrangement joins TRBV6-7 to TRBJ2-7, with 12 bases identical to TRBD2. TRBV6-7 is known as an ORF, though its function is uncertain. The CDR3 consists of 17 residues. Germline trimming cut 2 bases from V and 3 bases from J; bases unmatched to any gene: 8. For the CDR3, the DNA is TGTGCCAGCAGTTACCCGGGACTAGCGGGCATGTACTACGAGCAGTACTTC. Its protein product is CASSYPGLAGMYYEQYF.

This chain links TRBV18 with TRBJ1-5, with 7 bases lining up with TRBD1. J gave up 2 bases and V 2 bases, and 0 bases lay outside the gene matches. The CDR3 runs 14 residues. The germline V gene encodes CDR1 KGHSH and CDR2 LQKENI. The CDR3 DNA is TGTGCCAGCTCACCAGACAGGGGCAATCAGCCCCAGCATTTT. Protein: CASSPDRGNQPQHF.